This entry lists 31 T cell receptor beta chains sequenced from one sample in a study of blood T cell repertoires in COVID-19. TCRdb's table, derived via immunoSEQ multiplex PCR, lists solely in-frame clones and lacks some. The sample has some 220,000 clones, 70% to 85% seen once. The sample was peripheral blood. The source of these receptors is a man aged 45-60 years with active or convalescent COVID-19.

The rearrangement links TRBV18 to TRBJ2-1, with TRBD1 matching over 9 bases. This CDR3 region has 16 residues. Germline-derived CDR1 and CDR2 are KGHSH and LQKENI. V lost 4 bases to trimming and J lost 4 bases; unmatched junction nucleotides: 8. Here the CDR3 reads CASSQTTGGVYNEQFF. CDR3 in DNA: TGTGCCAGCTCACAGACAACAGGGGGCGTTTACAATGAGCAGTTCTTC.

The chain joins TRBV7-9 to TRBJ1-4; 7 bases map to TRBD1. There are 14 residues in the CDR3. Germline V gives CDR1 SEHNR, CDR2 FQNEAQ (reference sequence). Trimming cost V 5 bases and J 8 bases; bases outside gene matches: 8. CDR3 in DNA: TGTGCCAGCAGCCTCCGGACAGGTGCCGAAAAACTGTTTTTT. It is translated as CASSLRTGAEKLFF.

The rearrangement uses TRBV5-4 and TRBJ1-5, with D perhaps TRBD1 (6 bases). Trimming removed 5 bases at V and 7 bases at J, with 16 bases between. Germline V gene sequence: CDR1 SGHNT, CDR2 YYREEE (reference sequence). The CDR3 is 14 amino acids. The CDR3 DNA is TGTGCCAGCAGTTTACAGGGTTCTAGGCAGCCCCAGCATTTT. Translating it yields CASSLQGSRQPQHF.

The rearrangement links TRBV5-1 to TRBJ2-1; 10 bases are shared with TRBD1. The germline CDR1 and CDR2 sequences are SGHRS and YFSETQ. J was trimmed by 4 bases and V by 3 bases; bases with no gene match: 4. The CDR3 has 15 residues. The CDR3 nucleotides are TGCGCCAGCAGCTACGGACAGGGGGAATACAATGAGCAGTTCTTC. Its translation is CASSYGQGEYNEQFF.

This clone turned up a few times. The chain carries TRBV14 and TRBJ1-4; no reliable D call. There are 15 residues in the CDR3. Trimming shortened V by 4 bases and J by 0 bases, and 9 bases separated the two germline ends. Germline V gene lookup returns CDR1 SGHDN and CDR2 FVKESK. CDR3 in DNA: TGTGCCAGCAGCCCCATCGGGACAACTAATGAAAAACTGTTTTTT. Translation gives CASSPIGTTNEKLFF.

V is TRBV2 and J is TRBJ2-2, with D uncertain. V lost 4 bases and J lost 1, with 7 bases in between. The CDR3 contains 14 residues. Germline V CDR1 and CDR2: SNHLY, FYNNEI. The CDR3: CASSATRNTGELFF. As DNA, the CDR3 is TGTGCCAGCAGTGCGACAAGGAACACCGGGGAGCTGTTTTTT.

DNA for the CDR3: TGTGCCAGCACCACAGGGCTTAATCAGCCCCAGCATTTT. This sequence encodes CASTTGLNQPQHF. J is TRBJ1-5 and V is TRBV6-5, with D maybe TRBD1 (6 bases). Germline-derived CDR1 and CDR2 are MNHEY and SVGAGI. Trimming took 7 bases from V and 4 from J, leaving 11 bases between them. The CDR3 length is 13 residues.

This chain uses TRBV11-2 with TRBJ2-5; D unclear. The V end lost 1 base, the J end lost 2 bases, and 2 bases lay between the germline ends. Germline CDR1 reads SGHAT; CDR2 reads FQNNGV. CDR3 size: 12 residues. CDR3 sequence reads: CASSLVQETQYF. CDR3 coding DNA: TGTGCCAGCAGCTTAGTACAAGAGACCCAGTACTTC.

The chain uses TRBV29-1 and TRBJ1-1; TRBD1 matches at 7 bases. Germline V CDR1 and CDR2: SQVTM, ANQGSEA. V lost 4 bases and J lost 4; bases outside the gene matches: 6. The CDR3 consists of 13 residues. The CDR3 DNA sequence: TGCAGCGTTGTATTCTCAGGGGGCACTGAAGCTTTCTTT. Its translation is CSVVFSGGTEAFF.

This clone was detected once. The chain carries TRBV5-4 and TRBJ2-1; D is possibly TRBD2 (5 bases). This CDR3 has 15 amino acids. The germline CDR1 and CDR2 sequences are SGHNT and YYREEE (reference sequence). With 0 bases removed from V and 5 bases from J, the gap between germline ends came to 12 bases. CDR3: CASSLVWGVDNEQFF. CDR3 DNA sequence: TGTGCCAGCAGCTTGGTTTGGGGAGTCGACAATGAGCAGTTCTTC.

This clone was found once. The J gene is TRBJ1-2, the V gene TRBV11-2; 11 nucleotides agree with TRBD1. The CDR3 totals 17 residues. The germline gives CDR1 SGHAT, CDR2 FQNNGV. The V and J ends lost 2 bases and 3 bases, in that order; junction bases with no gene match: 8. The CDR3 loop reads CASSLTGTGGNYYGYTF. The CDR3 nucleotides read TGTGCCAGCAGCTTAACCGGGACAGGGGGAAATTACTATGGCTACACCTTC.

This clone was seen a single time. This sequence joins TRBV5-6 and TRBJ1-3; D not certain. V was shortened by 4 bases and J by 0 bases, with 11 bases between the two germline ends. Per germline, CDR1 SGHDT and CDR2 YYEEEE. The CDR3 covers 15 residues. CDR3 nucleotides: TGTGCCAGCAGCGCCGGGAGCCCCTCTGGAAACACCATATATTTT. Amino acid sequence: CASSAGSPSGNTIYF. The variable domain in full, with the rest retrieved from reference TRBV5-6 and TRBJ1-3, is DAGVTQSPTHLIKTRGQQVTLRCSPKSGHDTVSWYQQALGQGPQFIFQYYEEEERQRGNFPDRFSGHQFPNYSSELNVNALLLGDSALYLCASSAGSPSGNTIYFGEGSWLTVV.

J is TRBJ2-6 and V is TRBV5-8, with D possibly TRBD2 on 5 matching bases. V was trimmed by 4 bases and J by 0 bases, leaving 11 bases between them. CDR3 size: 16 residues. CDR1 SGHTS and CDR2 YDEGEE come from the germline V gene. CDR3 nucleotide sequence: TGTGCCAGCAGCCCCCGAGGGAGCTCTGGGGCCAACGTCCTGACTTTC. Residues: CASSPRGSSGANVLTF.

The chain carries TRBV18 and TRBJ2-3; unclear D gene. V lost 3 bases and J lost 0, with 7 bases in between. The germline V gene encodes CDR1 KGHSH and CDR2 LQKENI. The CDR3 extends over 14 amino acids. CDR3 in amino acids: CASSPTHSTDTQYF. CDR3 in DNA: TGTGCCAGCTCACCTACTCATAGCACAGATACGCAGTATTTT.

The genes are TRBV7-3 and TRBJ2-3; 9 nucleotides agree with TRBD1. V trimming: 2 bases; J trimming: 0 bases; junction bases outside the gene matches: 3. The CDR3 runs to 16 residues. The germline gives CDR1 SGHTA, CDR2 FQGTGA. The CDR3 is CASSLFGTGSTDTQYF. CDR3 DNA: TGTGCCAGCAGCTTATTTGGGACAGGGAGCACAGATACGCAGTATTTT.

CDR3 loop: CASSLDWGRAGTDTQYF. DNA of the CDR3: TGTGCCAGCAGCTTAGATTGGGGCAGGGCCGGCACAGATACGCAGTATTTT. V and J are TRBV11-2 and TRBJ2-3; D possibly corresponds to TRBD1 (5 bases). The CDR3 contains 17 residues. V was trimmed by 0 bases and J by 1 base, leaving 14 bases between them. CDR1 is SGHAT and CDR2 is FQNNGV in the germline V gene.

The genes are TRBV15 and TRBJ2-3, with TRBD1 matching over 7 bases. There are 17 residues in the CDR3. The J segment lost 0 bases and the V segment lost 7 bases, leaving 13 bases of the junction unmatched. Germline V gene sequence: CDR1 LNHNV, CDR2 YYDKDF (reference sequence). CDR3 sequence reads: CATTLGRTGASTDTQYF. The CDR3, as DNA: TGTGCCACCACGCTAGGCAGGACAGGAGCTAGCACAGATACGCAGTATTTT.

The chain combines TRBV13 with TRBJ2-1; possible D gene TRBD1, 6 bases. V was clipped by 5 bases and J by 6 bases, with 11 bases between them. Germline V gene data show CDR1 as PRHDT and CDR2 as FYEKMQ (reference sequence). This CDR3 has 13 residues. The CDR3 spells CASSAGQSNEQFF. The CDR3 DNA sequence: TGTGCCAGCAGCGCCGGACAGTCCAATGAGCAGTTCTTC. The complete variable domain, with remaining parts taken from reference TRBV13 and TRBJ2-1, reads AAGVIQSPRHLIKEKRETATLKCYPIPRHDTVYWYQQGPGQDPQFLISFYEKMQSDKGSIPDRFSAQQFSDYHSELNMSSLELGDSALYFCASSAGQSNEQFFGPGTRLTVL.

The chain has TRBV28 and TRBJ1-1; D gene uncertain. This CDR3 is 15 amino acids long. The germline gives CDR1 MDHEN, CDR2 SYDVKM. V was cut by 2 bases and J by 0 bases, with 10 bases left in between. CDR3 bases: TGTGCCAGCAGTTTAAGCGGCTATATGAACACTGAAGCTTTCTTT. Encoded protein: CASSLSGYMNTEAFF.

The J gene is TRBJ2-7, the V gene TRBV5-4, with D possibly being TRBD1 (6 bases). The length of the CDR3 is 14 residues. Germline V gene data show CDR1 as SGHNT and CDR2 as YYREEE (reference sequence). V was shortened by 4 bases and J by 2 bases, with 13 bases between the two germline ends. Written as DNA, the CDR3 is TGTGCCAGCAGCGGACGGGACACTGCCTACGAGCAGTACTTC. It translates to CASSGRDTAYEQYF.

The chain combines TRBV2 with TRBJ2-7; D unresolved. The germline V gene encodes CDR1 SNHLY and CDR2 FYNNEI. The CDR3 runs 11 residues. Trimming removed 7 bases from V and 4 bases from J, with 8 bases in between. The DNA for the CDR3 is TGTGCCAGCACCCACAAATACGAGCAGTACTTC. Protein: CASTHKYEQYF.

This chain connects TRBV12-3 or TRBV12-4 to TRBJ1-2, with unresolved D. There are 13 residues in the CDR3. The V gene lost 2 bases and the J gene lost 6 bases, with 10 bases spanning the gap. The CDR3 region is CASSLSQNNGYTF. In DNA form, the CDR3 reads TGTGCCAGCAGTTTATCCCAGAATAATGGCTACACCTTC.

The rearrangement joins TRBV10-2 to TRBJ2-4, with TRBD2 as a possible D gene (7 bases). CDR3 length: 13 amino acids. With 10 bases removed from V and 2 bases from J, the gap between germline ends came to 12 bases. From germline, CDR1 is WSHSY and CDR2 SAAADI. CDR3 sequence: CATAGAPKNIQYF. The CDR3 DNA follows: TGCGCCACTGCGGGGGCCCCCAAAAACATTCAGTACTTC.

This clone is a singleton in its sample. V usage is TRBV18 and J usage is TRBJ1-2; maybe TRBD1 (6 bases). The CDR3 has 12 amino acids. Trimming pared 3 bases from V and 7 bases from J, leaving 9 bases between. Germline CDR1 is KGHSH and CDR2 is LQKENI. CDR3 in amino acids: CASSPDSSGYTF. The CDR3 region has the DNA TGTGCCAGCTCACCGGACAGTAGTGGCTACACCTTC.

This clone has only one observation. The rearrangement links TRBV5-4 to TRBJ1-5; D is unresolved. This CDR3 spans 16 amino acids. Trimming took off 0 bases at V and 4 bases at J, with 14 bases between the two ends. CDR1 is SGHNT and CDR2 is YYREEE in the germline V gene (reference sequence). The CDR3 DNA is TGTGCCAGCAGCTTGGGACGAGAGAGGTTGAATCAGCCCCAGCATTTT. It is translated as CASSLGRERLNQPQHF.

This clone was recorded only once. The chain links TRBV18 to TRBJ2-7; tentatively, D is TRBD1 (5 bases). The germline V and J ends were trimmed by 5 bases and 1 base, with 9 bases remaining between them. The germline V gene encodes CDR1 KGHSH and CDR2 LQKENI. CDR3 length: 13 residues. The CDR3 nucleotides read TGTGCCAGCTCAAGGGGTGATTCCTACGAGCAGTACTTC. It codes for CASSRGDSYEQYF.

The rearrangement links TRBV7-2 to TRBJ2-5; 9 bases map to TRBD2. The CDR3 loop spans 15 amino acids. J was trimmed by 5 bases and V by 1 base; bases with no gene match: 5. From germline, CDR1 is SGHTA and CDR2 FQGNSA. CDR3 sequence: CASSLVGTSGETQYF. CDR3 bases: TGTGCCAGCAGCTTAGTCGGAACTAGCGGGGAGACCCAGTACTTC.

V usage is TRBV6-6 and J usage is TRBJ1-4; 7 nucleotides line up with TRBD1. The J segment lost 6 bases and the V segment lost 1 base, leaving 5 bases of the junction unmatched. The CDR3 loop spans 15 amino acids. Germline V gives CDR1 MNHNY, CDR2 SVGAGI (reference sequence). CDR3 sequence: CASSYYGQEDEKLFF. CDR3 nucleotide sequence: TGTGCCAGCAGTTACTACGGACAGGAGGATGAAAAACTGTTTTTT.

A single count supports this clone. This chain joins TRBV21-1 and TRBJ2-3; TRBD2 is the table's D call, not checked against the DNA. TRBV21-1 has pseudogene status. The CDR3 sequence is 15 residues long. The CDR3 loop reads CASSKPSGFTDTQYF. CDR3 nucleotide sequence: TGTGCCAGCAGCAAACCTTCGGGATTCACAGATACGCAGTATTTT.

This clone has just one count. This chain uses TRBV3-1 (or the pseudogene TRBV3-2) with TRBJ2-5; 7 bases agree with TRBD2. Germline V gene lookup returns CDR1 LGHDT and CDR2 YNNKEL (reference sequence). V lost 0 bases, J lost 5 bases, and 9 bases stayed unmatched. The CDR3 contains 16 residues. The CDR3 DNA reads as TGTGCCAGCAGCCAAGAATGGAGAGGCGGGGGTGAGACCCAGTACTTC. Amino acid sequence: CASSQEWRGGGETQYF.

Note on this clone: This sample includes further DNA sequences coding for the same CDR3. V gene TRBV15 combines with J gene TRBJ2-6; D is ambiguous. V was cut by 1 base and J by 0 bases, with 4 bases left in between. Germline V gives CDR1 LNHNV, CDR2 YYDKDF (reference sequence). CDR3 length: 15 residues. Here the CDR3 DNA reads TGTGCCACCAGCAGAGCAGGCTCTGGGGCCAACGTCCTGACTTTC. This encodes CATSRAGSGANVLTF.